This T cell receptor beta chain was documented in a study of cytomegalovirus exposure and HLA in healthy donors. For the study at large: The use of the same platform for the 90 to 150 validation repertoires and the roughly 700 first-cohort repertoires was reported by a later analysis. Study observations and caveats: Altogether, more than 150 TCR beta chains were recorded as cytomegalovirus-associated. The CMV antigen specificity of a few CMV-associated chains was confirmed through in vitro analysis.

Data came from immunoSEQ multiplex PCR; TCRdb stores just in-frame clones and leaves some out. In the table there are under 50,000 clones, nearly 95% of which are singletons. The donors belonged to the approximately 120-subject validation cohort, separate from the approximately 700-subject first cohort. Note on this clone: The antigen is not known.

Germline CDR1 MDHEN, CDR2 SYDVKM. This CDR3 has 18 amino acids. V lost 6 bases and J lost 1; bases outside the gene matches: 11. The specimen was PBMCs. The sequence was collected from a woman younger than 30 in good health and CMV-seropositive. The chain has TRBV28 and TRBJ2-3, with TRBD2 matching over 12 bases. CDR3 sequence: CASRATTGLAGRTDTQYF. Written as DNA, the CDR3 is TGTGCCAGCAGAGCTACGACGGGACTAGCGGGCCGCACAGATACGCAGTATTTT.